These 16 T cell receptor beta chains share one sample of origin, sequenced in a study of Ad26.COV2.S vaccination and SARS-CoV-2 variants. TCRdb's table, derived via immunoSEQ multiplex PCR, lists solely in-frame clones and lacks some. The data show about 480,000 clones, 87% seen once. The treatment denotes: roughly 18 received Ad26.COV2.S at low or high dose, single or two shots; five or six received placebo; per-sample allocation not given. Sampling was performed 63 days after the first vaccine or placebo injection. Sequenced here: peripheral blood, sampled in a trial of Ad26.COV2.S vaccine versus placebo. The receptors here all came from a person between 18 and 65 years old who received the Ad26.COV2.S COVID-19 vaccine or a placebo.

The chain combines TRBV28 with TRBJ1-2, with 10 bases lining up with TRBD1. The CDR3 has 14 residues. J was trimmed by 4 bases and V by 6 bases; bases with no gene match: 5. Germline V CDR1 and CDR2: MDHEN, SYDVKM. CDR3 nucleotides: TGTGCCAGCAGCACGACAGGGGGCGCCTATGGCTACACCTTC. As protein: CASSTTGGAYGYTF.

This clone occurred a few times. V is TRBV14 and J is TRBJ1-2; no reliable D call. V was clipped by 2 bases and J by 6 bases, with 10 bases between them. Looked up from germline, CDR1 is SGHDN and CDR2 is FVKESK. The CDR3 spans 13 residues. CDR3 sequence: CASSQFLVDGYTF. The CDR3 nucleotides are TGTGCCAGCAGCCAATTCCTCGTTGATGGCTACACCTTC.

The chain links TRBV3-1 (or the pseudogene TRBV3-2) to TRBJ1-4; D gene unclear. Germline CDR1 is LGHDT and CDR2 is YNNKEL (reference sequence). V lost 1 base to trimming and J lost 6 bases, with 6 bases between them. The CDR3 spans 13 residues. The CDR3 sequence is CASSQVHHEKLFF. CDR3 in DNA: TGTGCCAGCAGCCAAGTTCACCATGAAAAACTGTTTTTT.

The CDR3 DNA is TGCGCCAGCAGCCCTCCGGGACAGGGAAGTAATGGCTACACCTTC. It is translated as CASSPPGQGSNGYTF. The chain carries TRBV5-1 and TRBJ1-2; 9 bases line up with TRBD1. This CDR3 comprises 15 residues. V gave up 4 bases and J gave up 6 bases; unmatched junction bases: 10. Germline loops: CDR1 SGHRS, CDR2 YFSETQ.

J is TRBJ2-1 and V is TRBV29-1; 8 bases map to TRBD1. Germline V gives CDR1 SQVTM, CDR2 ANQGSEA. The J segment lost 9 bases and the V segment lost 4 bases, leaving 5 bases of the junction unmatched. CDR3 length: 12 residues. DNA for the CDR3: TGCAGCGTTGGACAGGGGCGAAGTGAGCAGTTCTTC. As protein: CSVGQGRSEQFF.

J is TRBJ1-4 and V is TRBV19, with 7 nucleotides matching TRBD1. Germline trimming cut 10 bases from V and 3 bases from J; bases unmatched to any gene: 11. Germline V gene lookup returns CDR1 LNHDA and CDR2 SQIVND (reference sequence). The CDR3 spans 15 residues. Here the CDR3 DNA reads TGTGCCACCGCGCAAACAGGGGTTGCTAATGAAAAACTGTTTTTT. It encodes CATAQTGVANEKLFF.

V gene TRBV5-4 combines with J gene TRBJ2-3; a possible D gene is TRBD2 (6 bases). Germline V gene sequence: CDR1 SGHNT, CDR2 YYREEE (reference sequence). CDR3 length: 14 residues. The V end was cut by 0 bases, the J end by 3 bases, with 8 bases between. The CDR3 protein is CASSLDRGTDTQYF. The CDR3 DNA reads TGTGCCAGCAGCTTGGATCGGGGGACAGATACGCAGTATTTT. Drawing the rest from reference TRBV5-4 and TRBJ2-3, the complete variable domain is ETGVTQSPTHLIKTRGQQVTLRCSSQSGHNTVSWYQQALGQGPQFIFQYYREEENGRGNFPPRFSGLQFPNYSSELNVNALELDDSALYLCASSLDRGTDTQYFGPGTRLTVL.

The chain combines TRBV7-2 with TRBJ1-5; no clear D gene. Trimming removed 3 bases at V and 0 bases at J, with 9 bases between. Germline-derived CDR1 and CDR2 are SGHTA and FQGNSA. The CDR3 runs 15 residues. CDR3 coding DNA: TGTGCCAGCAGCTTGTGGGCAGCTAGCAATCAGCCCCAGCATTTT. Its translation: CASSLWAASNQPQHF.

CDR3 amino acids: CASSESGGTEAFF. CDR3 DNA sequence: TGTGCCAGCAGTGAGTCAGGGGGCACTGAAGCTTTCTTT. The chain joins TRBV6-4 to TRBJ1-1; 7 bases agree with TRBD1. This CDR3 contains 13 residues. The germline gives CDR1 MRHNA, CDR2 SNTAGT. The trim removed 3 bases at V and 4 bases at J, leaving 2 bases unmatched.

The gene calls are TRBV7-2 and TRBJ2-2; D is unresolved. Germline V CDR1 and CDR2: SGHTA, FQGNSA. This CDR3 contains 13 residues. V was shortened by 8 bases and J by 6 bases, with 13 bases between the two germline ends. In DNA form, the CDR3 reads TGTGCCAGCGACGGGCAGCGACCCGGGGAGCTGTTTTTT. Translated: CASDGQRPGELFF.

The chain links TRBV5-4 to TRBJ1-2, with D unclear. The V and J ends lost 2 bases and 10 bases respectively, with 12 bases between them. Germline loops: CDR1 SGHNT, CDR2 YYREEE (reference sequence). The CDR3 contains 12 residues. Here the CDR3 DNA reads TGTGCCAGCAGCTTTTCCGACATAGACTACACCTTC. Protein product: CASSFSDIDYTF.

A few counts support this clone. This chain links TRBV7-2 with TRBJ1-3; 7 bases are a match to TRBD1. This CDR3 spans 16 amino acids. The germline V gene has CDR1 SGHTA and CDR2 FQGNSA. The V gene end was trimmed by 5 bases and the J gene end by 2 bases; junction bases not matched to a gene: 9. The CDR3 loop reads CASSAGQVSAGNTIYF. The DNA of the CDR3 is TGTGCCAGCAGCGCTGGACAGGTCTCGGCTGGAAACACCATATATTTT.

The chain combines TRBV7-9 with TRBJ1-4, with D possibly being TRBD1 (5 bases). CDR3 length: 14 amino acids. From germline, CDR1 is SEHNR and CDR2 FQNEAQ (reference sequence). Trimming pared 3 bases from V and 15 bases from J, leaving 20 bases between. The CDR3 loop is CASSFGTGLGVVFF. Here the CDR3 DNA reads TGTGCCAGCAGCTTCGGGACCGGATTGGGTGTGGTGTTTTTT. The whole variable domain, remainder taken from reference TRBV7-9 and TRBJ1-4, is DTGVSQNPRHKITKRGQNVTFRCDPISEHNRLYWYRQTLGQGPEFLTYFQNEAQLEKSRLLSDRFSAERPKGSFSTLEIQRTEQGDSAMYLCASSFGTGLGVVFFGSGTQLSVL.

The chain uses TRBV30 and TRBJ2-1; 8 bases line up with TRBD1. This CDR3 has 20 amino acids. V shed 0 bases and J 6 bases; nucleotides not matched to a gene: 22. The germline gives CDR1 GTSNPN, CDR2 SVGIG (reference sequence). As DNA, the CDR3 is TGTGCCTGGAGTGTACGGTCCAGGGGGCTCGGGGGAGTTCATGGCAATGAGCAGTTCTTC. Protein: CAWSVRSRGLGGVHGNEQFF.

The V gene is TRBV2, the J gene TRBJ2-7, with 8 positions matching TRBD2. Germline CDR1 SNHLY, CDR2 FYNNEI. The CDR3 consists of 14 residues. V shed 6 bases and J 9 bases; nucleotides not matched to a gene: 13. This CDR3 reads CASRGRTSRDAQYF. In nucleotides, the CDR3 is TGTGCCAGCAGGGGGAGGACTAGCCGAGACGCGCAGTACTTC.

There are a few counts of this clone. This rearrangement joins TRBV14 to TRBJ1-1; D unresolved. Germline CDR1 is SGHDN and CDR2 is FVKESK. V lost 5 bases to trimming and J lost 4 bases, with 17 bases between them. The CDR3 loop spans 15 amino acids. The CDR3 DNA reads as TGTGCCAGCAGCATCAAGCACTGGGGAGGCACTGAAGCTTTCTTT. It translates to CASSIKHWGGTEAFF.